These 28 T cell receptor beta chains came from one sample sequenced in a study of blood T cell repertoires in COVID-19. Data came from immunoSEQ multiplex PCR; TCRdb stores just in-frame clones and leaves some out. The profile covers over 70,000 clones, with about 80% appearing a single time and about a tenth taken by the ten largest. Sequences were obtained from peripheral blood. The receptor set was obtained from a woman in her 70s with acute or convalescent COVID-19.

The chain's CDR3 is CASRDSSYNSPLHF. CDR3 coding DNA: TGTGCCAGCAGGGACAGCTCCTATAATTCACCCCTCCACTTT. This chain connects TRBV27 to TRBJ1-6; perhaps TRBD1 as D (6 bases). Germline V gives CDR1 MNHEY, CDR2 SMNVEV (reference sequence). The CDR3 has 14 residues. Trimming stripped 6 bases from V and 0 bases from J, with 6 bases between.

CDR3 amino acids: CASSLTGGSTGELFF. The CDR3 DNA reads as TGTGCCAGCAGCTTGACAGGGGGGAGCACCGGGGAGCTGTTTTTT. This chain connects TRBV7-2 to TRBJ2-2; 9 nucleotides line up with TRBD1. Germline V CDR1 and CDR2: SGHTA, FQGNSA. The CDR3 runs 15 residues. V lost 3 bases to trimming and J lost 4 bases; unmatched junction nucleotides: 3.

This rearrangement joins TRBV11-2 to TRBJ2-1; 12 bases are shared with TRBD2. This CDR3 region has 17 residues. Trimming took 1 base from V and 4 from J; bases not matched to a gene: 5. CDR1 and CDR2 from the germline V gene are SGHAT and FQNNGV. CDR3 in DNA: TGTGCCAGCAGCTTAGGACTAGCGGGGGCCCTGTACAATGAGCAGTTCTTC. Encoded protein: CASSLGLAGALYNEQFF.

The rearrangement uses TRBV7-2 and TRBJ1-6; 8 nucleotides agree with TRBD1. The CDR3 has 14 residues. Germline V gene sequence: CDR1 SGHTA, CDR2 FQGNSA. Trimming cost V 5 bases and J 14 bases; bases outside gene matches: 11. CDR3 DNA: TGTGCCAGCAGCACCTCAACTCTGACAGGGGCCCTCCACTTT. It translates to CASSTSTLTGALHF. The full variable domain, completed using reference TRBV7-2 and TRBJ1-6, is GAGVSQSPSNKVTEKGKDVELRCDPISGHTALYWYRQSLGQGLEFLIYFQGNSAPDKSGLPSDRFSAERTGGSVSTLTIQRTQQEDSAVYLCASSTSTLTGALHFGNGTRLTVT.

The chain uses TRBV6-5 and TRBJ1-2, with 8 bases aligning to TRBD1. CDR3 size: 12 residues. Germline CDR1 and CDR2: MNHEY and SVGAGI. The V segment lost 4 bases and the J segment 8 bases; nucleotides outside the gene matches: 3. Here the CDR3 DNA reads TGTGCCAGCAGTTGGACAGGGAAAGGCTACACCTTC. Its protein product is CASSWTGKGYTF.

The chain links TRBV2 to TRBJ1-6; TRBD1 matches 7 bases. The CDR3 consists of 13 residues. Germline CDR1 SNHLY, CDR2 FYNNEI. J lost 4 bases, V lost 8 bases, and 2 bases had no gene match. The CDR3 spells CASQTGYNSPLHF. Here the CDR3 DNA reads TGTGCCAGCCAGACAGGGTATAATTCACCCCTCCACTTT.

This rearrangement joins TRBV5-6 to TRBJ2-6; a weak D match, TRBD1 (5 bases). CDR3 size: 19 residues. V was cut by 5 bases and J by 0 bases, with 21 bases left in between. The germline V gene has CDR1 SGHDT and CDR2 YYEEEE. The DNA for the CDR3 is TGTGCCAGCAGGAGACAGTTTCGGTTACCAAGCTCTGGGGCCAACGTCCTGACTTTC. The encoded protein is CASRRQFRLPSSGANVLTF.

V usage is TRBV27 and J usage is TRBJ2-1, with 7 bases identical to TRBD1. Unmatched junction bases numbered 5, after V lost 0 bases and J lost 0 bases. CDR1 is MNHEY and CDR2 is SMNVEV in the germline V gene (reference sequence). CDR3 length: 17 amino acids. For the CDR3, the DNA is TGTGCCAGCAGTTTATCGGGACAGTTACTCTCCTACAATGAGCAGTTCTTC. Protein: CASSLSGQLLSYNEQFF.

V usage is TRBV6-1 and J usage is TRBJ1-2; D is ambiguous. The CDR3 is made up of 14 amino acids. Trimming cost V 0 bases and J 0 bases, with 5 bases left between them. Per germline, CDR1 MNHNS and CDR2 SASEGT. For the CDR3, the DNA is TGTGCCAGCAGTGAAGCAGGAGCTAACTATGGCTACACCTTC. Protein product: CASSEAGANYGYTF.

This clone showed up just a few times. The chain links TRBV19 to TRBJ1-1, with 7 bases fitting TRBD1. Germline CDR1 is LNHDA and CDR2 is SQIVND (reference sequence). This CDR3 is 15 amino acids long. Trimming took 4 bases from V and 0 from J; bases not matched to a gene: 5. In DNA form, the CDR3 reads TGTGCCAGTAGTACTAGGGGACAGCTGAACACTGAAGCTTTCTTT. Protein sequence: CASSTRGQLNTEAFF.

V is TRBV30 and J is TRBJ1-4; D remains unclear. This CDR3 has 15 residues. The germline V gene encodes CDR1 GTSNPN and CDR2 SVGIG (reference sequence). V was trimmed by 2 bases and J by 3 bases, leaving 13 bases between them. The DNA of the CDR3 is TGTGCCTGGAGTTTTGGAGGGCAGGCTAATGAAAAACTGTTTTTT. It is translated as CAWSFGGQANEKLFF.

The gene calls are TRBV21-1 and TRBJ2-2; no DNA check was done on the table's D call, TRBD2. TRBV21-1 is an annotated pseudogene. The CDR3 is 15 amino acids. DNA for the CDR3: TGTGCCAGCAGCAAAGGAGGCAGGGAGGACGGGGAGCTGTTTTTT. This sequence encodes CASSKGGREDGELFF.

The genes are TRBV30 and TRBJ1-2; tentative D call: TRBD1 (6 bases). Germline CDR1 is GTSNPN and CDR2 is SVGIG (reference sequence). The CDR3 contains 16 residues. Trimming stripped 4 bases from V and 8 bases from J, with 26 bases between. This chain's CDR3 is CAWTVSASTGRDGYTF. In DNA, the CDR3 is TGTGCCTGGACGGTATCCGCCTCAACAGGGAGGGACGGCTACACCTTC.

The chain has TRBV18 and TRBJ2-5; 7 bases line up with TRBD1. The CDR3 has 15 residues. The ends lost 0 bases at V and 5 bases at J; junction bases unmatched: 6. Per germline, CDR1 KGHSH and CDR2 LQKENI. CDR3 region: CASSPPTGVRETQYF. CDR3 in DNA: TGTGCCAGCTCACCACCAACAGGGGTTCGGGAGACCCAGTACTTC.

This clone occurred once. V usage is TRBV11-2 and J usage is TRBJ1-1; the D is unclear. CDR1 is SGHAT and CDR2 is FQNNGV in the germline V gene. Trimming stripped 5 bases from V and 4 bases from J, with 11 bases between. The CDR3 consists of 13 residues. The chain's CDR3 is CASSARSSTEAFF. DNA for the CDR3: TGTGCCAGCAGCGCTCGGTCGAGCACTGAAGCTTTCTTT.

CDR3 region: CASSLTGGISYEQYF. CDR3 coding DNA: TGTGCCAGCAGCTTGACTGGAGGAATCTCCTACGAGCAGTACTTC. The chain carries TRBV5-8 and TRBJ2-7, with D maybe TRBD2 (5 bases). V lost 1 base, J lost 0 bases, and 11 bases lay in between. Germline V gene sequence: CDR1 SGHTS, CDR2 YDEGEE. This CDR3 contains 15 residues.

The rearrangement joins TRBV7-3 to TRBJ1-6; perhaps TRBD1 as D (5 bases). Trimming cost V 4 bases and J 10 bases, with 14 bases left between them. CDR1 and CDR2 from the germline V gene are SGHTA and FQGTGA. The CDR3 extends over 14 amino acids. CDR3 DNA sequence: TGTGCCAGCAGCTCAGACGGGACTCACTCACCCCTCCACTTT. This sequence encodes CASSSDGTHSPLHF.

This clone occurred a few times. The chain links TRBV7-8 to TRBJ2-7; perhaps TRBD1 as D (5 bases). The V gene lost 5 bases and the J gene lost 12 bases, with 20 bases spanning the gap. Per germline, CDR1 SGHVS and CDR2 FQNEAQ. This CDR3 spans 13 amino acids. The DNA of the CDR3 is TGTGCCAGCAGCCCTTCTATTGGGGCAGGTCGGTACTTC. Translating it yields CASSPSIGAGRYF.

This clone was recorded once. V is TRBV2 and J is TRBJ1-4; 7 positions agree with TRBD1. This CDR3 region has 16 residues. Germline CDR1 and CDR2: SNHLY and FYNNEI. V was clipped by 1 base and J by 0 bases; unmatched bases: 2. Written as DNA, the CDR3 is TGTGCCAGCAGTGAAGACAGGGGTACAACTAATGAAAAACTGTTTTTT. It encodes CASSEDRGTTNEKLFF.

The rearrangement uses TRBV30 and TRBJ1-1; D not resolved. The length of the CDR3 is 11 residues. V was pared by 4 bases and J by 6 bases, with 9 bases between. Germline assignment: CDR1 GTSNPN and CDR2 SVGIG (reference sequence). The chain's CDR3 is CAWTLGAEAFF. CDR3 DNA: TGTGCCTGGACCTTGGGCGCTGAAGCTTTCTTT. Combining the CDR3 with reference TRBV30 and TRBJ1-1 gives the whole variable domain SQTIHQWPATLVQPVGSPLSLECTVEGTSNPNLYWYRQAAGRGLQLLFYSVGIGQISSEVPQNLSASRPQDRQFILSSKKLLLSDSGFYLCAWTLGAEAFFGQGTRLTVV.

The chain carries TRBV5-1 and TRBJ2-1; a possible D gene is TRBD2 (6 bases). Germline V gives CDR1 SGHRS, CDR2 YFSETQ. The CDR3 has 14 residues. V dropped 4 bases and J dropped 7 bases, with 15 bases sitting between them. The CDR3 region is CASSLGGPGNEQFF. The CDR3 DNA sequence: TGCGCCAGCAGCCTCGGAGGGCCCGGAAATGAGCAGTTCTTC.

The CDR3 DNA sequence: TGTGCCAGCAGCTTAGGGTCAGGGCGGTTGGGCAAAAACATTCAGTACTTC. Amino acids: CASSLGSGRLGKNIQYF. The chain is built from TRBV11-2 and TRBJ2-4, with D possibly TRBD1 on 5 matching bases. V dropped 1 base and J dropped 3 bases, with 16 bases sitting between them. The CDR3 totals 17 residues. Germline loops: CDR1 SGHAT, CDR2 FQNNGV.

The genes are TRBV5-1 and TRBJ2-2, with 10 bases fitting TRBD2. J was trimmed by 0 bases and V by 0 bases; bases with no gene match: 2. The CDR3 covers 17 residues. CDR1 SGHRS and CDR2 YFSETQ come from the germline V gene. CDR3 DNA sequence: TGCGCCAGCAGCTTGGAACTAGCGGGGTCGAACACCGGGGAGCTGTTTTTT. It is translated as CASSLELAGSNTGELFF.

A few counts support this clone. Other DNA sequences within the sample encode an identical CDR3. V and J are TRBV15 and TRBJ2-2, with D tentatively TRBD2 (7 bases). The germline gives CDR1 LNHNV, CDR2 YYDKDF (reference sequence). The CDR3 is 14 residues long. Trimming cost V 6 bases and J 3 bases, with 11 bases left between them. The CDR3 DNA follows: TGTGCCACCAGGGGAGGGGGGGACACCGGGGAGCTGTTTTTT. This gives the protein CATRGGGDTGELFF.

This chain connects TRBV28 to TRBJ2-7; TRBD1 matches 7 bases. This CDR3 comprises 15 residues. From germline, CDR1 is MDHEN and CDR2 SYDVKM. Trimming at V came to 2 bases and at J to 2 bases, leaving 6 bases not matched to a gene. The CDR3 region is CASSLIRDRAYEQYF. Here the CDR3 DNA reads TGTGCCAGCAGTTTAATTCGAGACAGGGCCTACGAGCAGTACTTC.

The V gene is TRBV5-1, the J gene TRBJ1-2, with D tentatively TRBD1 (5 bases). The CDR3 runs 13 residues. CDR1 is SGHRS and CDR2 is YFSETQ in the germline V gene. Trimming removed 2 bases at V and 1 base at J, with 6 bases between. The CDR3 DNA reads TGCGCCAGCAGCTTCGACAGTAACTATGGCTACACCTTC. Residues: CASSFDSNYGYTF.

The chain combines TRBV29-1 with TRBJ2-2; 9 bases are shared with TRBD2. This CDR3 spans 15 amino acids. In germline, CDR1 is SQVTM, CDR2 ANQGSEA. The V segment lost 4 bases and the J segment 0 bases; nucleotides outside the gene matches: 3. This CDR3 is CSVVAGATNTGELFF. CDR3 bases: TGCAGCGTTGTAGCGGGGGCCACGAACACCGGGGAGCTGTTTTTT.

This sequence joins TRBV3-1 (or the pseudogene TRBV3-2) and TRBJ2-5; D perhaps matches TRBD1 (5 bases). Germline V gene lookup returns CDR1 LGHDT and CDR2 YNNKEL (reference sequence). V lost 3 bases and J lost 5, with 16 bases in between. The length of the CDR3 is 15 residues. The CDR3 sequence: CASSHDQSRVETQYF. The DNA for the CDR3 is TGTGCCAGCAGCCACGATCAGTCCAGGGTGGAGACCCAGTACTTC.